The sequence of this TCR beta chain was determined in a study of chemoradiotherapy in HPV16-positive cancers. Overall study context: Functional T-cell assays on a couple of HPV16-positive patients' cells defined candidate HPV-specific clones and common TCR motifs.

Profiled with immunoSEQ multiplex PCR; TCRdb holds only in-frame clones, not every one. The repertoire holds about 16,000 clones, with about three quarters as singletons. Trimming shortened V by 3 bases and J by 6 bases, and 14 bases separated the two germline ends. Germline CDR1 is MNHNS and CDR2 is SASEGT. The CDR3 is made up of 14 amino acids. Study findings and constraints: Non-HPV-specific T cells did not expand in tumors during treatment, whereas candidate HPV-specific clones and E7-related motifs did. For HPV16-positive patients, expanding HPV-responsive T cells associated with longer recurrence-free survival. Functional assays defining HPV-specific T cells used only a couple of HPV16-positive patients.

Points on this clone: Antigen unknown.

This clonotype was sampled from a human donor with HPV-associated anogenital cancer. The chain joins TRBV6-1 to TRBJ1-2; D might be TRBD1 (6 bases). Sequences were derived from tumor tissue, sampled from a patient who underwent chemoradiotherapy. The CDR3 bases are TGTGCCAGCAGTGAGGGACACTCCAGGGATGGCTACACCTTC. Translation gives CASSEGHSRDGYTF.